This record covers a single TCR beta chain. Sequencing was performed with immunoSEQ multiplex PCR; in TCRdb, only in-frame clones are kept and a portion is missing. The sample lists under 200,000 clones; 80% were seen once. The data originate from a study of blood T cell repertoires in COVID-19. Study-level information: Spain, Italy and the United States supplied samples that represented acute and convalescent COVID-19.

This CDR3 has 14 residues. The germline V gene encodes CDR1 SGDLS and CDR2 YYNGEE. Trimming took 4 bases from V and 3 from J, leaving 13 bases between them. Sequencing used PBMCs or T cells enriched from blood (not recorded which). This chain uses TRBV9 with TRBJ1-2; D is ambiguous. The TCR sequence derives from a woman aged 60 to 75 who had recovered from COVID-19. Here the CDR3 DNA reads TGTGCCAGCAGCCCCCAAGAGACTTACTATGGCTACACCTTC. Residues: CASSPQETYYGYTF.